Listed below are T cell receptor beta chains from one sample, sequenced in a study of human T cells and chemical hapten exposure. Each CDR3 protein is one row after TCRdb ran MiXCR on the RACE reads. The sample holds more than 75,000 distinct CDR3 sequences, over 7% seen once. The sample comprised whole blood. All receptors come from a male donor in good health. Some clones in this sample may be carry-over from other donors' samples. CDR3s include the opening cysteine and the closing phenylalanine or tryptophan. The order of the fields is V gene, D gene, clone size, J gene, CDR3 DNA, CDR3 protein. The D gene is left open where the match is weak. Clone sizes are given selectively: once, few, many, or a class where the clone is expanded.

TRBV27,TRBD1,many,TRBJ1-2,TGTGCCAGCAGTTATCGACAGGGGGCTGGTGGCTACACCTTC,CASSYRQGAGGYTF
TRBV29-1,.,.,TRBJ1-1,TGCAGCTTCCAAGGGAAAGCCACAAACACTGAAGCTTTCTTT,CSFQGKATNTEAFF
TRBV3-1,.,.,TRBJ1-5,TGTGCCAGCAGCCCAACAGGGTCCGGGGATCAGCCCCAGCATTTT,CASSPTGSGDQPQHF
TRBV10-3,.,.,TRBJ2-4,TGTGCCATCAGTGAAGGAGACAGGATAAACATTCAGTACTTC,CAISEGDRINIQYF
TRBV6-1,.,few,TRBJ2-7,TGTGCCAGCAGTGATACCAAGACGCGGGCTTCCTACGAGCAGTACTTC,CASSDTKTRASYEQYF
TRBV27,.,.,TRBJ2-3,TGTGCCAGCAGTTTATGGGGAGTCGGCACAGATACGCAGTATTTT,CASSLWGVGTDTQYF
TRBV20-1,.,few,TRBJ2-7,TGCAGTGCTAGAGATCAGTCGATCTACGAGCAGTACTTC,CSARDQSIYEQYF
TRBV20-1,.,many,TRBJ1-1,TGCAGTGCTAGAGATCCCAGGGGCGACACTGAAGCTTTCTTT,CSARDPRGDTEAFF
TRBV2,.,.,TRBJ1-1,TGTGCCGCCGGGCGGAACACTGAAGCTTTCTTT,CAAGRNTEAFF
TRBV20-1,TRBD2,.,TRBJ2-7,TGCAGTGCTAGGCTAGCGGGGTTCTACGAGCAGTACTTC,CSARLAGFYEQYF
TRBV6-2/TRBV6-3,.,few,TRBJ2-1,TGTGCCAGCAGTTCTCGGAAGAGCTCCTACAATGAGCAGTTCTTC,CASSSRKSSYNEQFF
TRBV24-1,TRBD2,.,TRBJ2-3,TGTGCCACCAGTGAAAGCGGGAGCTCAGATACGCAGTATTTT,CATSESGSSDTQYF
TRBV6-4,TRBD2,few,TRBJ2-5,TGTGCCAGCAGTGAAGGCGGGGGGCCTGGGGAGACCCAGTACTTC,CASSEGGGPGETQYF
TRBV6-4,TRBD2,.,TRBJ2-3,TGTGCCAGCAGTGATTCATTAGCGGGAGTTGCAGATACGCAGTATTTT,CASSDSLAGVADTQYF
TRBV12-3/TRBV12-4,.,.,TRBJ1-2,TGTGCCAGCAGCCCTTCGAACAACTATGGCTACACCTTC,CASSPSNNYGYTF
TRBV7-9,TRBD2,many,TRBJ2-3,TGTGCCAGCAGCCCGATCGGCGGGAGCCGCACAGATACGCAGTATTTT,CASSPIGGSRTDTQYF
TRBV3-1,.,.,TRBJ2-7,TGTGCCAGCAGCTCCTCATATCCGGGACTCTCCTACGAGCAGTACTTC,CASSSSYPGLSYEQYF
TRBV11-3,TRBD2,few,TRBJ2-1,TGTGCCAGCAGCTCATCGGGACTACTTAATGAGCAGTTCTTC,CASSSSGLLNEQFF
TRBV7-2,TRBD1,few,TRBJ2-5,TGTGCCAGCAGCATGGACAGGGTTGAGACCCAGTACTTC,CASSMDRVETQYF
TRBV6-6,.,.,TRBJ1-5,TGTGCCAGCAGTTACTCGCCTCAGGGAAGTAATCAGCCCCAGCATTTT,CASSYSPQGSNQPQHF
TRBV7-9,.,.,TRBJ1-6,TGTGCCAGCAGCTCTGACCCAAGACAGGCCTATAATTCACCCCTCCACTTT,CASSSDPRQAYNSPLHF
TRBV6-5,TRBD1,many,TRBJ2-1,TGTGCCAGCAGCCGGGGACAGGGGGGTATCAATGAGCAGTTCTTC,CASSRGQGGINEQFF
TRBV4-3,.,many,TRBJ2-3,TGCGCCAGCAGTCGTTCCTCGCCAACCCCAACAGATACGCAGTATTTT,CASSRSSPTPTDTQYF
TRBV20-1,.,medium-sized,TRBJ2-5,TGCAGTGCGCTAGGGAGGTTAGAGACCCAGTACTTC,CSALGRLETQYF
TRBV6-6,.,.,TRBJ2-7,TGTGCCAGCAGTGCCGGGACACCCCTCTACGAGCAGTACTTC,CASSAGTPLYEQYF
TRBV6-2/TRBV6-3,.,few,TRBJ1-1,TGTGCCAGCAGACAAACGGTCACTGAAGCTTTCTTT,CASRQTVTEAFF
TRBV7-2,TRBD2,many,TRBJ2-3,TGTGCCACCCGGACTAGCGGGGGGGCCACAGATACGCAGTATTTT,CATRTSGGATDTQYF
TRBV12-3/TRBV12-4,.,few,TRBJ1-5,TGTGCCAGCAGTGGCAGGGGAATCAATCAGCCCCAGCATTTT,CASSGRGINQPQHF
TRBV11-2,.,few,TRBJ2-5,TGTGCCAGCAGCTTAGTGTCCGGGGCTCGAGAGACCCAGTACTTC,CASSLVSGARETQYF
TRBV27,TRBD1,few,TRBJ1-2,TGTGCCAGCAGTTTAGGCAGGGGGAATGGCTACACCTTC,CASSLGRGNGYTF
TRBV7-9,.,.,TRBJ2-1,TGTGCCAGCAGTTCCATCGACAGTAGCTCCTACAATGAGCAGTTCTTC,CASSSIDSSSYNEQFF
TRBV21-1,.,.,TRBJ2-1,TGTGCCAGCAGCAAAGAGAAGCGGGGGGGCGTGTACAATGAGCAGTTCTTC,CASSKEKRGGVYNEQFF
TRBV10-3,.,many,TRBJ2-7,TGTGCCATCACTCCCTCAGGGCCGAGCCACGAGCAGTACTTC,CAITPSGPSHEQYF
TRBV27,TRBD2,.,TRBJ2-3,TGTGCCAGCAGGAGGCTGACTAGCGGAAATACAGATACGCAGTATTTT,CASRRLTSGNTDTQYF
TRBV27,.,few,TRBJ1-1,TGTGCCAGCAGTCTGGGAGGGGAACTGAACACTGAAGCTTTCTTT,CASSLGGELNTEAFF
TRBV13,.,many,TRBJ2-1,TGTGCCAGCAGCTTGCGGGGCTCGGGGAATGAGCAGTTCTTC,CASSLRGSGNEQFF
TRBV5-5,TRBD2,few,TRBJ2-3,TGTGCCAGCAGCGCTAGCGGGATCGAGGGCTTCACAGATACGCAGTATTTT,CASSASGIEGFTDTQYF
TRBV7-9,.,medium-sized,TRBJ2-1,TGTGCCAGCAGCCCAGATGGGGATGAGCAGTTCTTC,CASSPDGDEQFF
TRBV5-1,TRBD1,few,TRBJ2-1,TGCGCCAGCAGCTCCGGGACAGGGAGGTGGGATGAGCAGTTCTTC,CASSSGTGRWDEQFF
TRBV15,TRBD2,few,TRBJ2-5,TGTGCCACCAGCACTTTAGGGACTAGCAACAGACAAGAGACCCAGTACTTC,CATSTLGTSNRQETQYF
TRBV3-1,.,.,TRBJ1-3,TGTGCCAGCAGCCAAGACCACAGCACTGGAAACACCATATATTTT,CASSQDHSTGNTIYF
TRBV29-1,TRBD1,many,TRBJ2-7,TGCAGCGTTGCTAGGGGGCCCTACGAGCAGTACTTC,CSVARGPYEQYF
TRBV6-6,TRBD1,.,TRBJ1-5,TGTGCCAGCAGTTACCGACAGGGGGGTGATCAGCCCCAGCATTTT,CASSYRQGGDQPQHF
TRBV20-1,.,few,TRBJ2-3,TGCAGTGCTAATCCAGCGGATAGCACAGATACGCAGTATTTT,CSANPADSTDTQYF
TRBV6-5,.,few,TRBJ2-5,TGTGCCAGTCACGTAGGGCCAGCCCAAGAGACCCAGTACTTC,CASHVGPAQETQYF
TRBV4-1,.,few,TRBJ1-5,TGCGCCAGCAGCCGGGAGGGTGGCAATCAGCCCCAGCATTTT,CASSREGGNQPQHF
TRBV2,TRBD2,.,TRBJ2-1,TGTGCCAGCAGCACTAGCGGGAGTTTCAATGAGCAGTTCTTC,CASSTSGSFNEQFF
TRBV5-1,.,.,TRBJ2-2,TGCGCCAGCAGCTTGGGGCAGGGTGGATCCGGGGAGCTGTTTTTT,CASSLGQGGSGELFF
TRBV20-1,.,few,TRBJ1-5,TGCAGTGCTACAGGGGATAGCAATCAGCCCCAGCATTTT,CSATGDSNQPQHF
TRBV6-2/TRBV6-3,.,.,TRBJ2-2,TGTGCCAGCCTCGTGGGGTGGAACACCGGGGAGCTGTTTTTT,CASLVGWNTGELFF
TRBV27,TRBD1,many,TRBJ2-6,TGTGCCAGCAGTCGACAGGGTTGGGGCTCTGGGGCCAACGTCCTGACTTTC,CASSRQGWGSGANVLTF